Listed below are T cell receptor beta chains from one sample, sequenced in a study of cytomegalovirus exposure and HLA in healthy donors. Data came from immunoSEQ multiplex PCR; TCRdb stores just in-frame clones and leaves some out. The sample lists roughly 120,000 clones, roughly 63% occurring once. The source material was PBMCs. The source of these receptors is a man aged 35 to 55 in good health and CMV-seropositive. Each CDR3 is given with its conserved first and last residue. Each record gives: clone size, D gene, V gene, CDR3 length, J gene, CDR3 protein, CDR3 DNA. The D gene is left open where the match is weak. Where a row states a size, it is once, few, many or the class of an expanded clone; other rows omit it.

NA	TRBD1	TRBV7-9	17	TRBJ1-4	CASSLIGGAGFNEKLFF	TGTGCCAGCAGCTTAATAGGGGGCGCCGGGTTTAATGAAAAACTGTTTTTT
NA	TRBD1	TRBV6-5	15	TRBJ2-7	CASSYRGTGAYEQYF	TGTGCCAGCAGTTACCGAGGGACAGGAGCCTACGAGCAGTACTTC
few	TRBD1	TRBV20-1	11	TRBJ2-7	CSGGQFYEQYF	TGCAGTGGGGGACAGTTCTACGAGCAGTACTTC
NA	NA	TRBV28	14	TRBJ2-7	CASSLYFQTYEQYF	TGTGCCAGCAGTTTATACTTCCAAACCTACGAGCAGTACTTC
NA	NA	TRBV6-5	13	TRBJ1-1	CASSYDPGIGAFF	TGTGCCAGCAGCTACGACCCAGGTATTGGAGCTTTCTTT
NA	NA	TRBV7-2	14	TRBJ1-5	CASSLVGTGQPQHF	TGTGCCAGCAGCTTAGTCGGCACGGGTCAGCCCCAGCATTTT
NA	NA	TRBV13	14	TRBJ2-7	CASSSTASSYEQYF	TGTGCCAGCAGCTCGACGGCTAGCTCCTACGAGCAGTACTTC
NA	TRBD2	TRBV7-6	18	TRBJ2-1	CASSLAPPAGVIYNEQFF	TGTGCCAGCAGCTTAGCCCCCCCGGCGGGAGTAATCTACAATGAGCAGTTCTTC
NA	NA	TRBV18	17	TRBJ1-6	CASSPGEGGSYNSPLHF	TGTGCCAGCTCACCGGGCGAGGGAGGCTCCTATAATTCACCCCTCCACTTT
NA	NA	TRBV6-5	13	TRBJ1-2	CASRTDVYGGYTF	TGTGCCAGCAGGACAGACGTTTACGGTGGCTACACCTTC
NA	TRBD1	TRBV25-1	14	TRBJ2-5	CASSDLDRAETQYF	TGTGCCAGCAGTGACTTGGACAGGGCAGAGACCCAGTACTTC
NA	TRBD1	TRBV7-9	14	TRBJ2-7	CASSSRGTDTEQYF	TGTGCCAGCAGCTCCAGGGGGACGGACACCGAGCAGTACTTC
NA	NA	TRBV20-1	11	TRBJ1-2	CSAGPLYGYTF	TGCAGTGCGGGCCCCCTATATGGCTACACCTTC
NA	NA	TRBV5-1	16	TRBJ1-3	CASSSNRVSSGNTIYF	TGCGCCAGCAGCAGTAACAGGGTTTCCTCTGGAAACACCATATATTTT
NA	TRBD2	TRBV7-6	13	TRBJ2-5	CASSLGGGGTQYF	TGTGCCAGCAGCTTAGGGGGCGGGGGGACCCAGTACTTC
NA	NA	TRBV4-3	15	TRBJ2-7	CASSQAWVQGNEQYF	TGCGCCAGCAGCCAAGCTTGGGTACAGGGTAACGAGCAGTACTTC
NA	NA	TRBV4-1	12	TRBJ1-2	CASSRGLDGYTF	TGCGCCAGCAGCCGAGGACTGGATGGCTACACCTTC
once	NA	TRBV14	13	TRBJ1-2	CASSLPWREGYTF	TGTGCCAGCAGCCTTCCCTGGAGGGAGGGCTACACCTTC
NA	NA	TRBV11-1	15	TRBJ1-1	CASSVRGGGRTEAFF	TGTGCCAGCAGCGTACGTGGGGGGGGCAGAACTGAAGCTTTCTTT
NA	NA	TRBV19	16	TRBJ1-3	CASSIRTSGSGNTIYF	TGTGCCAGTAGTATCCGGACGTCGGGGTCTGGAAACACCATATATTTT
NA	TRBD1	TRBV5-1	14	TRBJ2-7	CASSTDRGEYEQYF	TGCGCCAGCAGCACGGACAGGGGCGAATACGAGCAGTACTTC
NA	TRBD2	TRBV6-5	16	TRBJ2-7	CASSYTSGRPPYEQYF	TGTGCCAGCAGTTATACTAGCGGGAGGCCCCCCTACGAGCAGTACTTC
few	NA	TRBV7-2	14	TRBJ2-5	CASSLYSAVETQYF	TGTGCCAGCAGCTTATACTCTGCGGTAGAGACCCAGTACTTC
NA	NA	TRBV5-4	15	TRBJ2-7	CASSLNGGQLYEQYF	TGTGCCAGCAGCTTGAATGGGGGCCAGCTCTACGAGCAGTACTTC
NA	TRBD2	TRBV27	14	TRBJ2-5	CASSSLAGGATQYF	TGTGCCAGCAGTTCCCTAGCGGGGGGTGCAACCCAGTACTTC
few	TRBD1	TRBV23-1	16	TRBJ1-3	CASSQSTGGFGNTIYF	TGCGCCAGCAGTCAATCGACAGGGGGCTTTGGAAACACCATATATTTT
once	NA	TRBV5-6	13	TRBJ1-1	CASSLRRGTEAFF	TGTGCCAGCAGCTTGCGGAGGGGCACTGAAGCTTTCTTT
NA	NA	TRBV19	15	TRBJ2-7	CASSIVPQGGYEQYF	TGTGCCAGTAGTATCGTTCCGCAGGGGGGATACGAGCAGTACTTC
NA	NA	TRBV2	14	TRBJ1-5	CASSGMSRDQPQHF	TGTGCCAGCAGTGGGATGAGCCGGGATCAGCCCCAGCATTTT
NA	NA	TRBV5-4	14	TRBJ2-5	CASSRAEGGETQYF	TGTGCCAGCAGCCGGGCAGAGGGTGGAGAGACCCAGTACTTC
NA	NA	TRBV19	14	TRBJ2-3	CASSIAGIADTQYF	TGTGCCAGTAGTATAGCTGGCATTGCAGATACGCAGTATTTT
NA	TRBD2	TRBV10-3	13	TRBJ2-7	CAIRSGGAEEQYF	TGTGCCATCCGAAGCGGGGGGGCCGAAGAGCAGTACTTC
NA	TRBD2	TRBV27	16	TRBJ2-3	CASSLMVVSSGDTQYF	TGTGCCAGCAGTTTAATGGTCGTTTCTAGCGGAGATACGCAGTATTTT
NA	TRBD1	TRBV5-1	14	TRBJ2-5	CASSPGQGGVTQYF	TGCGCCAGCAGCCCCGGACAGGGGGGAGTGACCCAGTACTTC
NA	NA	TRBV7-8	15	TRBJ1-1	CASSPASTARTEAFF	TGTGCCAGCAGCCCCGCATCGACCGCGCGGACTGAAGCTTTCTTT
NA	TRBD2	TRBV6-5	15	TRBJ2-3	CASSYSGVVTDTQYF	TGTGCCAGCAGTTATAGCGGGGTCGTCACAGATACGCAGTATTTT
NA	TRBD1	TRBV11-1	15	TRBJ2-7	CASSSGTGASYEQYF	TGTGCCAGCAGCTCCGGGACAGGGGCGTCCTACGAGCAGTACTTC
few	TRBD1	TRBV30	15	TRBJ2-7	CAWSRRPDRGYEQYF	TGTGCCTGGAGCCGGCGTCCGGACAGGGGCTACGAGCAGTACTTC
NA	NA	TRBV18	13	TRBJ1-1	CASSPGEYTEAFF	TGTGCCAGCTCACCCGGGGAATACACTGAAGCTTTCTTT
NA	NA	TRBV5-1	18	TRBJ1-2	CASSVHRITGKSFYGYTF	TGCGCCAGCAGCGTACACCGTATTACAGGGAAAAGTTTCTATGGCTACACCTTC
NA	TRBD1	TRBV9	16	TRBJ1-2	CASSVNVGGAGYGYTF	TGTGCCAGCAGCGTAAATGTAGGGGGCGCGGGCTATGGCTACACCTTC
NA	NA	TRBV9	14	TRBJ2-4	CASSVAGLTDIQYF	TGTGCCAGCAGCGTAGCTGGACTAACGGACATTCAGTACTTC
NA	NA	TRBV7-2	16	TRBJ1-1	CASSERGGAVYTEAFF	TGTGCCAGCAGCGAACGGGGGGGCGCGGTGTACACTGAAGCTTTCTTT
NA	NA	TRBV6-5	15	TRBJ1-6	CASSLSPSGNSPLHF	TGTGCCAGCAGCTTATCCCCTTCCGGGAATTCACCCCTCCACTTT
NA	NA	TRBV6-4	12	TRBJ1-1	CASRNGGAEAFF	TGTGCCAGCAGGAACGGAGGCGCTGAAGCTTTCTTT
NA	TRBD1	TRBV11-3	16	TRBJ2-2	CASSLGQSSNTGELFF	TGTGCCAGCAGCCTGGGACAGTCGTCGAACACCGGGGAGCTGTTTTTT
NA	NA	TRBV6-6	14	TRBJ1-5	CASSPTGPNQPQHF	TGTGCCAGCAGCCCCACAGGGCCCAATCAGCCCCAGCATTTT
few	NA	TRBV10-1	15	TRBJ1-1	CASSESNRAGTEAFF	TGCGCCAGCAGTGAGTCCAACAGGGCCGGGACTGAAGCTTTCTTT
NA	TRBD1	TRBV6-4	15	TRBJ2-1	CASSEGQGSYNEQFF	TGTGCCAGCAGTGAGGGACAGGGGTCCTACAATGAGCAGTTCTTC
NA	TRBD2	TRBV9	14	TRBJ2-7	CASNPGTSGDRQYF	TGTGCCAGCAACCCCGGGACTAGCGGGGACAGGCAGTACTTC
NA	TRBD1	TRBV7-2	15	TRBJ1-2	CASSVPQGANYGYTF	TGTGCCAGCAGCGTACCCCAGGGGGCTAACTATGGCTACACCTTC
NA	NA	TRBV28	15	TRBJ1-4	CASSPGGGAGEKLFF	TGTGCCAGCAGTCCGGGAGGAGGGGCGGGGGAAAAACTGTTTTTT
NA	TRBD1	TRBV19	15	TRBJ1-1	CASSMGGQWKTEAFF	TGTGCCAGTAGTATGGGGGGACAGTGGAAAACTGAAGCTTTCTTT
NA	TRBD1	TRBV19	15	TRBJ1-5	CASSAPGQGPQPQHF	TGTGCCAGTAGTGCCCCGGGACAGGGGCCTCAGCCCCAGCATTTT
NA	TRBD2	TRBV5-4	15	TRBJ2-7	CASSPGLAGPYEQYF	TGTGCCAGCAGCCCTGGACTAGCGGGGCCCTACGAGCAGTACTTC
NA	TRBD2	TRBV27	15	TRBJ2-3	CASSLTRGSTDTQYF	TGTGCCAGCAGTTTAACGCGGGGGAGCACAGATACGCAGTATTTT
NA	TRBD1	TRBV27	15	TRBJ2-2	CASNDRGRNTGELFF	TGTGCCAGCAACGACAGGGGGCGTAACACCGGGGAGCTGTTTTTT